Shown below are 14 T cell receptor beta chains from a single sample sequenced in a study of early T cells in non-severe SARS-CoV-2 infection. TCRdb recomputed calls from the 5' RACE reads with MiXCR, one row per CDR3 protein. The sample lists tens of thousands of distinct CDR3 sequences; approximately 4.5% were seen once. The sequenced material came from whole blood. The receptor set was obtained from an adult who was a healthcare worker with PCR-confirmed SARS-CoV-2 infection or an uninfected control (not recorded which).

This clonotype was counted at least ten times. The chain uses TRBV3-1 and TRBJ2-1, with 8 bases aligning to TRBD2. J gave up 2 bases and V 4 bases, and 7 bases lay outside the gene matches. This CDR3 is 16 amino acids long. Per germline, CDR1 LGHDT and CDR2 YNNKEL (reference sequence). The CDR3 bases are TGTGCCAGCAGCCCAACATTTAGCGGGACCTACAATGAGCAGTTCTTC. It yields the protein CASSPTFSGTYNEQFF.

This clonotype occurred many times. The genes are TRBV29-1 and TRBJ2-5, with 10 nucleotides matching TRBD1. Germline V lookup: CDR1 SQVTM, CDR2 ANQGSEA. The J segment lost 1 base and the V segment lost 3 bases, leaving 2 bases of the junction unmatched. The CDR3 consists of 14 residues. CDR3 region: CSVDRDRGQETQYF. The CDR3 DNA reads TGCAGCGTTGACCGGGACAGGGGCCAAGAGACCCAGTACTTC.

This clonotype has at least ten counts. The chain employs TRBV19 and TRBJ2-7; 8 bases line up with TRBD1. With 5 bases clipped from V and 0 bases from J, the junction kept 3 bases outside the gene matches. The CDR3 consists of 14 residues. Germline lookup yields CDR1 LNHDA and CDR2 SQIVND (reference sequence). The CDR3 spells CASSLGQGSYEQYF. DNA of the CDR3: TGTGCCAGTAGTTTAGGACAGGGCTCCTACGAGCAGTACTTC.

This clonotype has at least ten counts. The chain links TRBV20-1 to TRBJ2-2, with 8 bases lining up with TRBD2. The CDR3 sequence is 19 residues long. Germline loops: CDR1 DFQATT, CDR2 SNEGSKA (reference sequence). V trimming: 6 bases; J trimming: 0 bases; junction bases outside the gene matches: 18. The CDR3 here is CSARPKASGRPPNTGELFF. The CDR3 nucleotides are TGCAGTGCAAGGCCCAAGGCTAGCGGGCGCCCTCCGAACACCGGGGAGCTGTTTTTT.

This clonotype was counted ten times or more. The V gene is TRBV21-1, the J gene TRBJ2-1; the D segment call TRBD1 is taken from the table without a DNA check. TRBV21-1 is marked as a pseudogene. This CDR3 has 17 amino acids. CDR3 sequence: CASSKVGDRGRSNEQFF. In nucleotides, the CDR3 is TGTGCCAGCAGCAAAGTTGGGGACAGGGGGCGAAGCAATGAGCAGTTCTTC.

This clonotype was seen repeatedly, ten times or more. The rearrangement uses TRBV6-2 or TRBV6-3 and TRBJ2-7; maybe TRBD2 (5 bases). Germline CDR1 reads MNHEY; CDR2 reads SVGEGT. V was trimmed by 4 bases and J by 4 bases, leaving 17 bases between them. The CDR3 is 15 amino acids. Here the CDR3 reads CASSSRIRGNYEQYF. The DNA for the CDR3 is TGTGCCAGCAGTTCCCGAATCAGAGGGAATTACGAGCAGTACTTC.

This clonotype showed up many times. The rearrangement uses TRBV24-1 and TRBJ1-2; D is ambiguous. V dropped 4 bases and J dropped 7 bases, with 12 bases sitting between them. Per germline, CDR1 KGHDR and CDR2 SFDVKD. This CDR3 region has 13 residues. CDR3 coding DNA: TGTGCCACCAGTGACCTCGACATGCGTGGCTACACCTTC. It yields the protein CATSDLDMRGYTF.

This clonotype appeared many times. The chain is built from TRBV11-2 and TRBJ2-5; D remains unclear. Looked up from germline, CDR1 is SGHAT and CDR2 is FQNNGV. The V end lost 5 bases, the J end lost 0 bases, and 1 base lay between the germline ends. CDR3 length: 11 amino acids. For the CDR3, the DNA is TGTGCCAGCAGCCACCAAGAGACCCAGTACTTC. Its translation is CASSHQETQYF.

This clonotype was observed at least ten times. The chain carries TRBV28 and TRBJ2-7, with D hard to call. The CDR3 has 13 residues. The V and J ends lost 3 bases and 4 bases respectively, with 10 bases between them. The germline gives CDR1 MDHEN, CDR2 SYDVKM. CDR3 sequence reads: CASSFGQLYEQYF. CDR3 bases: TGTGCCAGCAGTTTTGGGCAGCTTTACGAGCAGTACTTC. Supplemented by reference TRBV28 and TRBJ2-7, the full variable domain reads DVKVTQSSRYLVKRTGEKVFLECVQDMDHENMFWYRQDPGLGLRLIYFSYDVKMKEKGDIPEGYSVSREKKERFSLILESASTNQTSMYLCASSFGQLYEQYFGPGTRLTVT.

The V call is TRBV29-1, the J call TRBJ2-3; D possibly uses TRBD1 or TRBD2 (5 bases each). The CDR3 is 13 residues long. Per the germline V gene, CDR1 is SQVTM and CDR2 is ANQGSEA. Trimming took 7 bases from V and 0 from J, leaving 11 bases between them. CDR3 in amino acids: CSATGPSTDTQYF. The CDR3 nucleotides read TGCAGCGCAACGGGGCCTAGCACAGATACGCAGTATTTT.

This clonotype was seen many times. The chain combines TRBV6-5 with TRBJ2-3, with 10 bases identical to TRBD2. Germline lookup yields CDR1 MNHEY and CDR2 SVGAGI. After removal of 6 bases from V and 0 bases from J, the junction contained 15 bases not matched to a gene. CDR3 length equals 19 residues. In DNA form, the CDR3 reads TGTGCCAGCAGCCGTCGGGCTAGCGGGAGCCCAACTAGCACAGATACGCAGTATTTT. This translates into CASSRRASGSPTSTDTQYF.

The chain uses TRBV15 and TRBJ1-2; D call uncertain. Germline V gene sequence: CDR1 LNHNV, CDR2 YYDKDF (reference sequence). The CDR3 is 14 residues long. Trimming pared 2 bases from V and 4 bases from J, leaving 11 bases between. CDR3 residues: CATSRKIEGYGYTF. The CDR3 DNA sequence: TGTGCCACCAGCAGAAAGATCGAGGGCTATGGCTACACCTTC.

This clonotype was found many times. The CDR3 region is CASSLAFTGHQPQHF. Here the CDR3 DNA reads TGTGCCAGCAGCTTAGCGTTCACAGGGCATCAGCCCCAGCATTTT. The genes are TRBV7-2 and TRBJ1-5, with D perhaps TRBD1 (6 bases). The V end was cut by 0 bases, the J end by 5 bases, with 11 bases between. Looked up from germline, CDR1 is SGHTA and CDR2 is FQGNSA. The CDR3 covers 15 residues.

This clonotype was counted ten times or more. V gene TRBV20-1 combines with J gene TRBJ1-6; D possibly corresponds to TRBD1 (5 bases). This CDR3 has 14 residues. Germline assignment: CDR1 DFQATT and CDR2 SNEGSKA (reference sequence). With 4 bases removed from V and 5 bases from J, the gap between germline ends came to 12 bases. CDR3 in DNA: TGCAGTGCTACCCGGGACGCAGATAATTCACCCCTCCACTTT. Its protein is CSATRDADNSPLHF.